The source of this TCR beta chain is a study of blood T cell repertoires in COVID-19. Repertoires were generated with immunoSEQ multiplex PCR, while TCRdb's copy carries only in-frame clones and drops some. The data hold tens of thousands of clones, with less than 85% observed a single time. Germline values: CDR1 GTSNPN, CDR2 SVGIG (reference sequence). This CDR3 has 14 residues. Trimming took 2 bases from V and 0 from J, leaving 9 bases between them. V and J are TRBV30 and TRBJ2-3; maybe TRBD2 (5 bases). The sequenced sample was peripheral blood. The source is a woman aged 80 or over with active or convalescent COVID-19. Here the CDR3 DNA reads TGTGCCTGGAGTCGACTACCAAGCACAGATACGCAGTATTTT. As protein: CAWSRLPSTDTQYF.